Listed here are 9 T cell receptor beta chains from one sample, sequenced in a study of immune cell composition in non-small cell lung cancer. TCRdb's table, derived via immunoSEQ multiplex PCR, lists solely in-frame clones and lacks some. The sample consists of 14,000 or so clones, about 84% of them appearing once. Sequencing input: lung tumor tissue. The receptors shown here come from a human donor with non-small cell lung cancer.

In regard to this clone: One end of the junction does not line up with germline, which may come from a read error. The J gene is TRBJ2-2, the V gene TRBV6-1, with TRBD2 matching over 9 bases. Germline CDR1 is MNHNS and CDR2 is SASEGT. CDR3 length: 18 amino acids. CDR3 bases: TGTGCCAGCACTGAAGGTAGAGGCGGGAGGGCGGTCACCGGGGAGCTGTTTTTT. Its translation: CASTEGRGGRAVTGELFF.

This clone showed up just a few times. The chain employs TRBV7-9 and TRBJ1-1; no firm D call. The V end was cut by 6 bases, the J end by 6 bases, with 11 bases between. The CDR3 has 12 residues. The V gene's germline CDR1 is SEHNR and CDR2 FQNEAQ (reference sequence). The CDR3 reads CASRSIGAEAFF. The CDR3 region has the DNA TGTGCCAGCAGATCCATAGGCGCTGAAGCTTTCTTT.

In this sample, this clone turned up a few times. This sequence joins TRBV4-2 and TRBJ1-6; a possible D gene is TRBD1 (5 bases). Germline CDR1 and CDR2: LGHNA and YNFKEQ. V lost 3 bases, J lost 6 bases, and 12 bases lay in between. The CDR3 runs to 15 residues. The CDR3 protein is CASSHTGRFNSPLHF. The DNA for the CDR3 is TGTGCCAGCAGCCACACGGGACGGTTTAATTCACCCCTCCACTTT.

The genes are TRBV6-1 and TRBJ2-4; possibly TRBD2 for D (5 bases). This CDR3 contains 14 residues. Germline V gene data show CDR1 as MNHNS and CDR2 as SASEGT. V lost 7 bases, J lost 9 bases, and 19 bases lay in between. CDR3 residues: CASKEEVLGSIQYF. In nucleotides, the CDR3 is TGTGCCAGCAAAGAGGAGGTACTTGGGAGCATTCAGTACTTC.

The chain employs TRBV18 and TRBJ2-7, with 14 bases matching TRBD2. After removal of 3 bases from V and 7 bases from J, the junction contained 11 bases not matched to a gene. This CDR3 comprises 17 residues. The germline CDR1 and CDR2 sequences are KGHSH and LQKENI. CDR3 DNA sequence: TGTGCCAGCTCACCCGCGACTAGCGGGAGGGGAGCCCGGGAGCAGTACTTC. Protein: CASSPATSGRGAREQYF.

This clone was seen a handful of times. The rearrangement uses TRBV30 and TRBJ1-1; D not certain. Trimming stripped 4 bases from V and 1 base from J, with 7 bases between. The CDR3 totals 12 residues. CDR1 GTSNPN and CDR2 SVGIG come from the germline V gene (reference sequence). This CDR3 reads CAWKRANTEAFF. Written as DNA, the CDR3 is TGTGCCTGGAAAAGGGCGAACACTGAAGCTTTCTTT.

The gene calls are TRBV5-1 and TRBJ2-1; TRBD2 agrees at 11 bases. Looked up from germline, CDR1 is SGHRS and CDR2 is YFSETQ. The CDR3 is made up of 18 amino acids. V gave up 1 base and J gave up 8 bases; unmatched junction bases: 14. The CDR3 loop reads CASSLRALSGGANHEQFF. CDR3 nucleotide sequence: TGCGCCAGCAGCTTGCGGGCCCTTAGCGGGGGGGCTAACCATGAGCAGTTCTTC.

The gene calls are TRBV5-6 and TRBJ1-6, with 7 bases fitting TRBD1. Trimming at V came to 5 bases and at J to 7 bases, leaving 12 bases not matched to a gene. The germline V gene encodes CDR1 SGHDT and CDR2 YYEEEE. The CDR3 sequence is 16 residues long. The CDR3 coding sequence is TGTGCCAGCAGGAGGGGCAGGGGGAACCCCAATTCACCCCTCCACTTT. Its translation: CASRRGRGNPNSPLHF.

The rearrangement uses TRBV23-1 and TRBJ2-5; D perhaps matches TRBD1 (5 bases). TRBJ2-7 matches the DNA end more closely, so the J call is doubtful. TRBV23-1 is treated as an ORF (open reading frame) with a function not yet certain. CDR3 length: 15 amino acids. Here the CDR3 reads CASRLQACSRYEQYF. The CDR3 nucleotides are TGCGCCAGCAGACTACAGGCTTGTTCTCGCTACGAGCAGTACTTC.